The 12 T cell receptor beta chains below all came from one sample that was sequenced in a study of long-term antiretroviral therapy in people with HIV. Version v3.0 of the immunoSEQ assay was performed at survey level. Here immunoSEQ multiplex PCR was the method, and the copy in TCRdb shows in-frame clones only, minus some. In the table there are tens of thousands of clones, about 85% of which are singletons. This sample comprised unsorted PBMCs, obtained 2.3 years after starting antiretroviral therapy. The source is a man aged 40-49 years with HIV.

DNA for the CDR3: TGTGCCAGCAGCTCCGGGACTAGCGTCTACGGGGAGCAGTTCTTC. Its translation: CASSSGTSVYGEQFF. The chain combines TRBV5-6 with TRBJ2-1, with 10 bases identical to TRBD2. Germline loops: CDR1 SGHDT, CDR2 YYEEEE. The CDR3 covers 15 residues. The J segment lost 10 bases and the V segment lost 3 bases, leaving 10 bases of the junction unmatched. Filled out from reference TRBV5-6 and TRBJ2-1, the complete variable domain reads DAGVTQSPTHLIKTRGQQVTLRCSPKSGHDTVSWYQQALGQGPQFIFQYYEEEERQRGNFPDRFSGHQFPNYSSELNVNALLLGDSALYLCASSSGTSVYGEQFFGPGTRLTVL.

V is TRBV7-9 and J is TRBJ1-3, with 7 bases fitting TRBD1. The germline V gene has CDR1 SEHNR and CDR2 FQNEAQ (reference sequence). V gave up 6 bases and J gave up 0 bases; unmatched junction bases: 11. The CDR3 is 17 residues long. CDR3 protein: CASSSPGQARSGNTIYF. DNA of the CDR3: TGTGCCAGCAGTTCCCCCGGACAGGCCCGCTCTGGAAACACCATATATTTT.

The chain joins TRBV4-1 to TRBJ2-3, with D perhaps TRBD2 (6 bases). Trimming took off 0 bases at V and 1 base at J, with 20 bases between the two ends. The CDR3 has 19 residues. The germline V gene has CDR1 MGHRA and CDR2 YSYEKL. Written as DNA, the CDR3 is TGCGCCAGCAGCCAAGATTTTGGGGGGATGAGGGTTGGCACAGATACGCAGTATTTT. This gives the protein CASSQDFGGMRVGTDTQYF.

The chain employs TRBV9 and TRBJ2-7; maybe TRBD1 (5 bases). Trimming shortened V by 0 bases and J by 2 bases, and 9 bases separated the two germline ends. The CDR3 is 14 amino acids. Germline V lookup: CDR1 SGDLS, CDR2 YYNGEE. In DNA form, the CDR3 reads TGTGCCAGCAGCGTAGACCAGGGTACCTACGAGCAGTACTTC. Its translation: CASSVDQGTYEQYF. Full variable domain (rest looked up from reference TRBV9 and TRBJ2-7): DSGVTQTPKHLITATGQRVTLRCSPRSGDLSVYWYQQSLDQGLQFLIQYYNGEERAKGNILERFSAQQFPDLHSELNLSSLELGDSALYFCASSVDQGTYEQYFGPGTRLTVT.

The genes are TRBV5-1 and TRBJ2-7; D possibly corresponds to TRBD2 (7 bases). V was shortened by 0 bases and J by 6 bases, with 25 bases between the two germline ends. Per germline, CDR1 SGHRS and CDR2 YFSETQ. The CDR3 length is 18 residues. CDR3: CASSLGGGGRENLLEQYF. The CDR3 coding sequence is TGCGCCAGCAGCTTGGGAGGCGGGGGCCGGGAAAATCTTCTCGAGCAGTACTTC.

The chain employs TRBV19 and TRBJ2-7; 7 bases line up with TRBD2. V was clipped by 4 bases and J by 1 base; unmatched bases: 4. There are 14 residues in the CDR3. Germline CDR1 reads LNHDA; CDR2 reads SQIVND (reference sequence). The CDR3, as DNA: TGTGCCAGTAGTACAGCGGGGAAATCCTACGAGCAGTACTTC. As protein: CASSTAGKSYEQYF.

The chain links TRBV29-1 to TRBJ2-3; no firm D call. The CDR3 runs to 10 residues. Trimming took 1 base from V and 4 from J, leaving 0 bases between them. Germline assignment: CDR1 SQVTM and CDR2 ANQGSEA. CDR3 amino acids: CSVEADTQYF. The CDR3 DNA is TGCAGCGTTGAAGCAGATACGCAGTATTTT.

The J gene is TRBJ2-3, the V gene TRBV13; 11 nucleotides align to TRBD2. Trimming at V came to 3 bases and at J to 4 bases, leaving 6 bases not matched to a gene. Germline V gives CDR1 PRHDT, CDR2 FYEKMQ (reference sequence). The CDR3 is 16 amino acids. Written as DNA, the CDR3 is TGTGCCAGCAGCTTGTATAGCGGGAGGGCCCCAGATACGCAGTATTTT. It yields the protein CASSLYSGRAPDTQYF. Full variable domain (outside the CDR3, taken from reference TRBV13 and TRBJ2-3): AAGVIQSPRHLIKEKRETATLKCYPIPRHDTVYWYQQGPGQDPQFLISFYEKMQSDKGSIPDRFSAQQFSDYHSELNMSSLELGDSALYFCASSLYSGRAPDTQYFGPGTRLTVL.

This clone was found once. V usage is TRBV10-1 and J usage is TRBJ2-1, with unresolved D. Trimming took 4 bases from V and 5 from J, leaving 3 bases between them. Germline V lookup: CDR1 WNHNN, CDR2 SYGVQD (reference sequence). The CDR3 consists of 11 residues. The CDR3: CASSANNEQFF. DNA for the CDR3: TGCGCCAGCAGTGCTAACAATGAGCAGTTCTTC.

The CDR3 is CASGTYEQYF. For the CDR3, the DNA is TGTGCCAGCGGGACCTACGAGCAGTACTTC. This chain links TRBV6-1 with TRBJ2-7; D gene unclear. CDR3 length: 10 amino acids. V was shortened by 8 bases and J by 2 bases, with 4 bases between the two germline ends. CDR1 and CDR2 (germline): MNHNS, SASEGT.

The CDR3 DNA reads as TGTGCCAGCAGCCCCTCAGGGCGGGAGACCTACAATGAGCAGTTCTTC. Its protein is CASSPSGRETYNEQFF. The rearrangement uses TRBV9 and TRBJ2-1; 7 nucleotides line up with TRBD2. Unmatched junction bases numbered 9, after V lost 4 bases and J lost 2 bases. CDR3 size: 16 residues. Per the germline V gene, CDR1 is SGDLS and CDR2 is YYNGEE.

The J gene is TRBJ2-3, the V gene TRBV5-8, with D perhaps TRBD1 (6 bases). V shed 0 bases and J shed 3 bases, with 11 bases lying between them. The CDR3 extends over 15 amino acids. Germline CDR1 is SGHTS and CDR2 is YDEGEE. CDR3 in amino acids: CASSLGTGRTDTQYF. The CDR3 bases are TGTGCCAGCAGCTTGGGTACAGGGAGAACAGATACGCAGTATTTT.